This entry describes one TCR beta chain. Its antigen is unknown. The data belong to a study of T cell responses to AZD1222 COVID-19 vaccine. General observations from the study: Mapped onto spike, vaccine-associated CD4 TCRs spanned it and were dominant at 160-218 and 743-854. The reported proportion of spike-specific TCRs targeting unmutated variant regions was nearly half.

The trim removed 6 bases at V and 3 bases at J, leaving 5 bases unmatched. This CDR3 spans 15 amino acids. Germline CDR1 is MNHEY and CDR2 is SVGEGT. Here immunoSEQ multiplex PCR was the method, and the copy in TCRdb shows in-frame clones only, minus some. The sample includes tens of thousands of clones, 80% to 95% of them seen just once. Second doses at about 4 or about 12 weeks were pooled. This specimen was peripheral blood, taken 28 days after the second AZD1222 dose. The chain links TRBV6-2 or TRBV6-3 to TRBJ2-1, with 10 bases fitting TRBD1. The TCR was taken from an adult who received the AZD1222 COVID-19 vaccine. The CDR3 is CASSPGTGDYNEQFF. CDR3 coding DNA: TGTGCCAGCAGCCCCGGGACAGGGGACTACAATGAGCAGTTCTTC.